The text below deals with one T cell receptor beta chain. Its cognate antigen is unknown. The entry originates in a study of tumour-infiltrating T cells in Burkitt lymphoma. Study at large: Productive clonality predicted overall and progression-free survival. Findings and caveats of the study: Several public clonotypes were shared across many Burkitt lymphoma patients.

The protocol was immunoSEQ multiplex PCR, while the TCRdb copy is restricted to in-frame clones and leaves out a portion. The profile shows more than 45,000 clones, less than 40% of them singletons. The CDR3 consists of 15 residues. Germline-derived CDR1 and CDR2 are LGHNA and YSLEER. V was trimmed by 3 bases and J by 5 bases, leaving 14 bases between them. Material: tumor tissue. The clonotype comes from a human donor with Burkitt lymphoma. The chain is built from TRBV4-3 and TRBJ2-1; D is unclear. CDR3 sequence (DNA): TGCGCCAGCAGCCAGTCGCCCGCCCGGCACAATGAGCAGTTCTTC. Amino acid sequence: CASSQSPARHNEQFF.